Presented here are 15 T cell receptor beta chains from one specimen sequenced in a study of tumor-infiltrating lymphocytes in primary liver carcinoma. Unsorted whole blood supplied the blood RNA, and germline DNA was isolated too. From around 0.5 ug total RNA, TCR beta cDNA was generated with a primer in the constant region. Researchers made the TCR beta libraries by running three nested multiplex PCR rounds with slightly modified ARM-PCR. TRBV1-TRBV30 forward and Cbeta reverse primers drove the first two roughly 10-cycle rounds. One entry per CDR3 protein, called by TCRdb with MiXCR from the multiplex PCR reads. This table has just over 300,000 distinct CDR3 sequences, around 50% appearing once. Sequencing was carried out using peripheral blood. These receptors were collected from a woman in her 30s with primary liver carcinoma and hepatitis B virus infection.

This clonotype was found many times. This chain connects TRBV7-8 to TRBJ1-4; D remains unclear. This CDR3 has 15 amino acids. Deletions cut 1 base from V and 11 bases from J, with 17 bases between. CDR1 is SGHVS and CDR2 is FQNEAQ in the germline V gene. CDR3 in DNA: TGTGCCAGCAGCTTAGGACCGGGAAACGTTGAGAAACTGTTTTTT. Translated: CASSLGPGNVEKLFF.

Concerning this clonotype: This CDR3 fails to terminate in the conserved phenylalanine or tryptophan, so it likely reflects a read error. The chain couples TRBV5-5 to TRBJ2-3, with 12 nucleotides matching TRBD2. The germline gives CDR1 SGHKS, CDR2 YYEKEE (reference sequence). The CDR3 runs 16 residues. CDR3 amino acids: CPSSLGTSGLTDTQYS. Here the CDR3 DNA reads TGTCCCAGCAGCCTAGGGACTAGCGGGCTCACAGATACGCAGTATTCT.

This clonotype has more than one count but fewer than ten. The chain uses TRBV29-1 and TRBJ2-3, with TRBD2 identical over 11 bases. The CDR3 length is 17 residues. The V and J ends lost 4 bases and 3 bases, in that order; junction bases with no gene match: 12. CDR1 and CDR2 (germline): SQVTM, ANQGSEA. The CDR3 is CSVVVTSGIQQTDTQYF. The CDR3 coding sequence is TGCAGCGTTGTTGTGACTAGCGGGATCCAACAAACAGATACGCAGTATTTT.

This clonotype was seen a few times. The chain's CDR3 is CASYGAGRSTDTQYF. The CDR3 nucleotides are TGTGCCAGCTACGGGGCGGGTCGTAGCACAGATACGCAGTATTTT. This chain uses TRBV28 with TRBJ2-3, with D perhaps TRBD1 or TRBD2 (5 bases each). CDR3 length equals 15 residues. V lost 8 bases to trimming and J lost 0 bases, with 15 bases between them. Per germline, CDR1 MDHEN and CDR2 SYDVKM.

The sample holds one count of this clonotype. The gene calls are TRBV14 and TRBJ2-5, with 7 bases aligning to TRBD1. V dropped 0 bases and J dropped 4; count of bases not matched to a gene: 17. Germline assignment: CDR1 SGHDN and CDR2 FVKESK. The CDR3 runs 19 residues. As DNA, the CDR3 is TGTGCCAGCAGCCAAGATCTTGGGACAGTGGGCACTGTACGAGAGACCCAGTACTTC. It encodes CASSQDLGTVGTVRETQYF.

This clonotype was seen once. This may be a read error: a much more frequent sequence differs by one nucleotide. The chain links TRBV12-3 or TRBV12-4 to TRBJ1-1, with unresolved D. This CDR3 is 12 amino acids long. The DNA of the CDR3 is TGTGCCAGCGGCTCAAGATACACTGGAGCTTTCTTT. Encoded protein: CASGSRYTGAFF.

The chain couples TRBV29-1 to TRBJ2-3; 7 nucleotides match TRBD1. V lost 1 base and J lost 6; bases outside the gene matches: 19. The length of the CDR3 is 18 residues. Germline-derived CDR1 and CDR2 are SQVTM and ANQGSEA. CDR3 residues: CSVEGRAETGRGLDTQYF. The DNA of the CDR3 is TGCAGCGTTGAAGGGAGAGCCGAGACAGGGAGAGGGTTGGATACGCAGTATTTT.

The rearrangement joins TRBV12-3 or TRBV12-4 to TRBJ1-5, with TRBD1 identical over 8 bases. CDR3 size: 16 residues. The ends lost 6 bases at V and 6 bases at J; junction bases unmatched: 13. The CDR3 here is CASRMTGTGGGQPQHF. Written as DNA, the CDR3 is TGTGCCAGCAGGATGACCGGGACAGGTGGCGGTCAGCCCCAGCATTTT.

The CDR3 nucleotides read TGTGCCAGCGGAACAGAAGGCACAGATACGCAGTATTTT. Its protein is CASGTEGTDTQYF. The J gene is TRBJ2-3, the V gene TRBV12-3 or TRBV12-4; D remains ambiguous. The CDR3 loop spans 13 amino acids. Between the trimmed V and J ends, which lost 8 bases and 1 base, there was a span of 10 bases.

On this clonotype: Because the CDR3 is missing its conserved closing phenylalanine or tryptophan, this is likely a read error. The chain has TRBV12-3 or TRBV12-4 and TRBJ2-4; D may be TRBD2 (7 bases). This CDR3 has 15 amino acids. Trimming left V 7 bases short and J 8 bases short, with 21 bases between. CDR3 loop: CASTLGGGRGYIQYL. In DNA, the CDR3 is TGTGCCAGCACCTTGGGGGGGGGGCGAGGATACATTCAGTACTTA.

As to this clonotype: A much larger clone is a single base away; this may be a read error. The chain joins TRBV6-1 to TRBJ2-7; D possibly corresponds to TRBD1 (5 bases). Germline V CDR1 and CDR2: MNHNS, SASEGT. The CDR3 contains 12 residues. Trimming shortened V by 6 bases and J by 8 bases, and 14 bases separated the two germline ends. The CDR3 nucleotides are TGTGCCAGCAGCGCCCGAAAGGACAAGCAGTACTTC. This codes for CASSARKDKQYF.

The chain joins TRBV28 to TRBJ2-5, with D perhaps being TRBD1 or TRBD2 (7 bases each). Germline CDR1 MDHEN, CDR2 SYDVKM. Trimming took 4 bases from V and 5 from J, leaving 17 bases between them. The CDR3 runs 15 residues. CDR3 sequence: CASSSRGGPWETQYF. The CDR3 region has the DNA TGTGCCAGCAGTTCCAGGGGGGGACCGTGGGAGACCCAGTACTTC.

About this clonotype itself: This CDR3 fails to terminate in the conserved phenylalanine or tryptophan, so it likely reflects a read error. The DNA is left out, because the CDR3 cannot be placed on it with certainty; the CDR3 is given as TCRdb lists it. This chain joins TRBV7-8 and TRBJ2-6; TRBD2 is taken as the D call from the table, unchecked against the DNA. The CDR3 is 18 amino acids long, termini counted. The germline CDR1 and CDR2 sequences are SGHVS and FQNEAQ. The CDR3 sequence: CASSLLGLDFSGANILTL.

The CDR3 protein is CASSLEAGGTDIHYF. The CDR3 bases are TGTGCCAGCAGCTTAGAGGCAGGGGGCACGGATATTCACTACTTC. This chain uses TRBV11-2 with TRBJ2-5, with 8 bases matching TRBD1. This CDR3 has 15 residues. Trimming removed 0 bases from V and 14 bases from J; junction bases left unmatched: 14. Germline V gene sequence: CDR1 SGHAT, CDR2 FQNNGV.

V and J are TRBV5-4 and TRBJ2-3, with 7 bases fitting TRBD2. CDR1 is SGHNT, CDR2 YYREEE, per germline (reference sequence). CDR3 size: 16 residues. Germline trimming cut 1 base from V and 4 bases from J; bases unmatched to any gene: 9. DNA for the CDR3: TGTGCCAGCAGCTTGCCCGGGGAGGGGATGGCAGATACGCAGTATTTT. This translates into CASSLPGEGMADTQYF.